One and the same sample provided the 8 T cell receptor beta chains below, sequenced in a study of T cells in localized non-small cell lung cancer. The repertoire was sequenced with immunoSEQ multiplex PCR; TCRdb's copy has only in-frame clones and lacks some. The sample consists of over 50,000 clones, approximately 83% of them appearing once. The sample in question was peripheral blood mononuclear cells, obtained before any cancer treatment. These receptors all stem from a man aged 40-75 years with stage III lung adenocarcinoma.

V usage is TRBV21-1 and J usage is TRBJ1-6; TRBD1 was called by the table and not checked on the DNA. TRBV21-1 is classified as a pseudogene. This CDR3 comprises 20 residues. CDR3 sequence: CASSPQLSDRGPSYNSPLHF. The CDR3 DNA follows: TGTGCCAGCAGCCCACAACTTAGCGACAGGGGACCCTCCTATAATTCACCCCTCCACTTT.

This clone was detected only once. This chain connects TRBV7-2 to TRBJ2-3; either TRBD1 or TRBD2 may supply D (5 bases each). V was shortened by 1 base and J by 5 bases, with 13 bases between the two germline ends. Germline CDR1 reads SGHTA; CDR2 reads FQGNSA. The CDR3 length is 15 residues. CDR3 coding DNA: TGTGCCAGCAGCTTAGGGGGGTACGAACAAGATACGCAGTATTTT. Its translation: CASSLGGYEQDTQYF.

The chain uses TRBV5-1 and TRBJ2-3; D ambiguous. Germline V CDR1 and CDR2: SGHRS, YFSETQ. Trimming took off 7 bases at V and 2 bases at J, with 11 bases between the two ends. CDR3 length: 13 amino acids. This CDR3 is CASHPEITDTQYF. The DNA for the CDR3 is TGCGCCAGCCATCCGGAGATCACAGATACGCAGTATTTT.

The chain links TRBV28 to TRBJ1-4; D is perhaps TRBD1 (6 bases). The CDR3 covers 17 residues. Trimming removed 3 bases at V and 3 bases at J, with 17 bases between. Germline CDR1 and CDR2: MDHEN and SYDVKM. This chain's CDR3 is CASSLQRRGQPNEKLFF. Written as DNA, the CDR3 is TGTGCCAGCAGTTTGCAAAGGCGGGGACAACCTAATGAAAAACTGTTTTTT.

This rearrangement joins TRBV30 to TRBJ2-7; 10 bases are a match to TRBD2. The CDR3 has 15 residues. Germline CDR1 and CDR2: GTSNPN and SVGIG (reference sequence). Trimming at V came to 0 bases and at J to 4 bases, leaving 6 bases not matched to a gene. The CDR3 bases are TGTGCCTGGAGTGTGACAACTAGCGGGATTTACGAGCAGTACTTC. Translated: CAWSVTTSGIYEQYF.

This clone was seen more than once but under ten times. The V gene is TRBV6-1, the J gene TRBJ2-7; D gene unclear. V dropped 5 bases and J dropped 3 bases, with 5 bases sitting between them. Germline V gives CDR1 MNHNS, CDR2 SASEGT. The CDR3 runs to 11 residues. In nucleotides, the CDR3 is TGTGCCAGCAGTTACAACTACGAGCAGTACTTC. Its translation: CASSYNYEQYF.

This clone has just one count. The chain carries TRBV7-9 and TRBJ1-4; the D is unclear. The CDR3 runs to 15 residues. Germline CDR1 is SEHNR and CDR2 is FQNEAQ (reference sequence). Trimming stripped 0 bases from V and 0 bases from J, with 5 bases between. The CDR3 sequence: CASSLALSTNEKLFF. DNA of the CDR3: TGTGCCAGCAGCTTAGCCTTATCAACTAATGAAAAACTGTTTTTT.

The rearrangement uses TRBV5-1 and TRBJ2-1; perhaps TRBD2 as D (6 bases). The V and J ends lost 0 bases and 0 bases respectively, with 13 bases between them. CDR1 and CDR2 from the germline V gene are SGHRS and YFSETQ. There are 17 residues in the CDR3. The CDR3 DNA follows: TGCGCCAGCAGCTTGGCGAGCGGGCGGAACTCCTACAATGAGCAGTTCTTC. This translates into CASSLASGRNSYNEQFF.